Following are 17 T cell receptor beta chains from one sample sequenced in a study of blood T cells in healthy people across ages. A J-beta primer mix and a sample-barcoded 5' primer were used in a second PCR of roughly 6 to 11 cycles. A single record per CDR3 protein comes from TCRdb applying MiXCR to the 5' RACE reads. The sample shows more than 650,000 distinct CDR3 sequences, 22% of them seen only once. The sequenced material came from blood. The receptors were sampled from a man aged 70 or older in good health.

The chain links TRBV2 to TRBJ2-5, with D maybe TRBD1 (5 bases). CDR1 and CDR2 from the germline V gene are SNHLY and FYNNEI. The V and J ends lost 1 base and 1 base respectively, with 10 bases between them. The CDR3 has 15 amino acids. Here the CDR3 reads CASSEVAGPQETQYF. The CDR3 DNA follows: TGTGCCAGCAGTGAAGTCGCAGGGCCCCAAGAGACCCAGTACTTC.

The sample holds a few counts of this clonotype. The V and J genes are TRBV5-1 and TRBJ2-3, with 9 positions matching TRBD2. With V trimmed by 4 bases and J by 4 bases, 7 bases remained unmatched. From germline, CDR1 is SGHRS and CDR2 YFSETQ. CDR3 length equals 15 residues. CDR3 bases: TGCGCCAGCAGCATTAGCGGGGGCACCTCAGATACGCAGTATTTT. Its protein product is CASSISGGTSDTQYF.

CDR3 region: CASSLTQGTGYGYTF. CDR3 DNA sequence: TGTGCCAGCAGCCTTACACAGGGGACGGGTTATGGCTACACCTTC. The chain is built from TRBV6-5 and TRBJ1-2; 7 bases map to TRBD1. The junction had 12 bases not matched to a gene; V was cut back by 6 bases and J by 5 bases. The germline V gene has CDR1 MNHEY and CDR2 SVGAGI. This CDR3 has 15 residues.

J is TRBJ2-7 and V is TRBV10-3; the match to TRBD1 covers 7 bases. Germline V gives CDR1 ENHRY, CDR2 SYGVKD. V was clipped by 5 bases and J by 5 bases; unmatched bases: 12. This CDR3 is 15 amino acids long. Written as DNA, the CDR3 is TGTGCCATCAGTCCGGGGACAGCTTTAACCCACGAGCAGTACGTC. Protein product: CAISPGTALTHEQYV.

This clonotype was seen only a few times. The J gene is TRBJ1-4, the V gene TRBV10-3, with 8 positions matching TRBD1. With V trimmed by 7 bases and J by 5 bases, 9 bases remained unmatched. This CDR3 is built from 15 residues. CDR1 is ENHRY and CDR2 is SYGVKD in the germline V gene. CDR3 coding DNA: TGTGCCATCAAATCCGACAGGGGCTCGAATGAAAAACTGTTTTTT. Translation: CAIKSDRGSNEKLFF.

This clonotype was observed a single time. The chain carries TRBV6-1 and TRBJ1-1; 8 nucleotides align to TRBD1. The ends lost 6 bases at V and 10 bases at J; junction bases unmatched: 4. CDR1 MNHNS and CDR2 SASEGT come from the germline V gene. This CDR3 comprises 11 residues. In DNA form, the CDR3 reads TGTGCCAGCAGGGACAGGGATCGAGCTTTCTTT. Its protein product is CASRDRDRAFF.

This clonotype was observed a handful of times. This chain uses TRBV20-1 with TRBJ2-2; D not certain. Trimming removed 3 bases at V and 0 bases at J, with 8 bases between. CDR1 DFQATT and CDR2 SNEGSKA come from the germline V gene (reference sequence). There are 14 residues in the CDR3. CDR3 bases: TGCAGTGCTAGTAGCTTAACGAACACCGGGGAGCTGTTTTTT. This sequence encodes CSASSLTNTGELFF.

The rearrangement joins TRBV12-3 or TRBV12-4 to TRBJ1-1, with D hard to call. V lost 4 bases to trimming and J lost 1 base, with 7 bases between them. CDR3 length: 13 amino acids. The CDR3 DNA sequence: TGTGCCAGCAGTTCCGCGGGGAACACTGAAGCTTTCTTT. Protein sequence: CASSSAGNTEAFF.

The chain uses TRBV6-5 and TRBJ2-7, with 9 bases identical to TRBD1. This CDR3 is 15 amino acids long. Per germline, CDR1 MNHEY and CDR2 SVGAGI. The J segment lost 1 base and the V segment lost 6 bases, leaving 7 bases of the junction unmatched. Written as DNA, the CDR3 is TGTGCCAGCAGAACCCCCGGGACAGGGTCCTACGAGCAGTACTTC. Translating gives CASRTPGTGSYEQYF.

The CDR3 region has the DNA TGTGCCAGCAGCCGACGGACGACCGATGAAAAACTGTTTTTT. It yields the protein CASSRRTTDEKLFF. V is TRBV7-9 and J is TRBJ1-4, with no clear D. This CDR3 is 14 amino acids long. Trimming removed 5 bases at V and 6 bases at J, with 13 bases between. The V gene's germline CDR1 is SEHNR and CDR2 FQNEAQ (reference sequence).

V and J are TRBV6-1 and TRBJ1-2; D remains ambiguous. The CDR3 runs to 15 residues. Germline CDR1 reads MNHNS; CDR2 reads SASEGT. V gave up 2 bases and J gave up 2 bases, with 12 bases separating them. DNA of the CDR3: TGTGCCAGCAGTGAAAGTTTCGCCGAAAACTATGGCTACACCTTC. Translation gives CASSESFAENYGYTF.

This chain uses TRBV5-1 with TRBJ2-5; 12 bases fit TRBD1. The J call may be incorrect, as the DNA end agrees better with TRBJ2-7. The CDR3 consists of 18 residues. Germline CDR1 is SGHRS and CDR2 is YFSETQ. The CDR3 nucleotides read TGCGCCAGCAGCCGCGGGACAGGGGGCTTTTCGGGTCCAAACGAGCAGTACTTC. The encoded protein is CASSRGTGGFSGPNEQYF.

The table lists this clonotype with a count of one. The chain combines TRBV5-4 with TRBJ2-1; 8 nucleotides line up with TRBD2. The germline gives CDR1 SGHNT, CDR2 YYREEE (reference sequence). The junction had 4 bases not matched to a gene; V was cut back by 2 bases and J by 6 bases. The CDR3 length is 14 residues. CDR3 nucleotide sequence: TGTGCCAGCAGCTTCGAGCGGGAGTCCAATGAGCAGTTCTTC. Translating it yields CASSFERESNEQFF.

V usage is TRBV21-1 and J usage is TRBJ2-2; TRBD2, the table's D call, was not compared with the DNA. TRBV21-1 is labeled a pseudogene. CDR3 length: 18 amino acids. The CDR3 region is CASSQGLAGVWNTGELFF. CDR3 in DNA: TGTGCCAGCAGCCAAGGACTAGCGGGAGTTTGGAACACCGGGGAGCTGTTTTTT.

V is TRBV12-3 or TRBV12-4 and J is TRBJ2-1; D remains unclear. The CDR3 loop spans 17 amino acids. V was cut by 6 bases and J by 0 bases, with 18 bases left in between. CDR3 amino acids: CASSLTPGTSSYNEQFF. In DNA form, the CDR3 reads TGTGCCAGCAGCCTCACTCCAGGCACGAGCTCCTACAATGAGCAGTTCTTC.

This sequence joins TRBV12-3 or TRBV12-4 and TRBJ2-4, with D possibly matching TRBD2 (6 bases). Between the trimmed V and J ends, which lost 5 bases and 5 bases, there was a span of 13 bases. CDR3 length: 14 residues. The CDR3 sequence: CASSRTGTQNIQYF. The DNA for the CDR3 is TGTGCCAGCAGTCGCACCGGGACTCAAAACATTCAGTACTTC.

The V and J genes are TRBV20-1 and TRBJ1-1; D is unclear. The germline V and J ends were trimmed by 1 base and 6 bases, with 12 bases remaining between them. CDR1 and CDR2 (germline): DFQATT, SNEGSKA (reference sequence). The CDR3 is 13 amino acids. This chain's CDR3 is CSARGGGRAEAFF. The CDR3 DNA reads as TGCAGTGCTAGAGGCGGAGGGAGGGCTGAAGCTTTCTTT.